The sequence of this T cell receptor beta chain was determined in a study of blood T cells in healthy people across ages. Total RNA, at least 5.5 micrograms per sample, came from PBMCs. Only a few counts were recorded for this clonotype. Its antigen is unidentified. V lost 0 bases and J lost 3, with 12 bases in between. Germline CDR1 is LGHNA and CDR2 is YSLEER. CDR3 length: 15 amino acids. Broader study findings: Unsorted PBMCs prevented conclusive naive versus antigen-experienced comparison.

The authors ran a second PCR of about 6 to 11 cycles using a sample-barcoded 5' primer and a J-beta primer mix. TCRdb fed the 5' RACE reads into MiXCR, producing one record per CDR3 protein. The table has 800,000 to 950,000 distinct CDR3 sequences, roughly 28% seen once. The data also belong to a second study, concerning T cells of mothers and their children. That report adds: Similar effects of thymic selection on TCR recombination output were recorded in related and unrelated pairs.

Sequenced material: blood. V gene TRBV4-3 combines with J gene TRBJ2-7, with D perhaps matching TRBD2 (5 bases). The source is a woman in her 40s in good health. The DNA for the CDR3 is TGCGCCAGCAGCCAAGATTTCGACGGGATCTACGAGCAGTACTTC. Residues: CASSQDFDGIYEQYF.